This TCR beta chain was observed in a study of T cell repertoires in cytomegalovirus infection. Study details: Use of recently identified HLA-C-restricted and well-studied HLA-B-restricted CMV epitopes was part of the study.

As for this clonotype: No antigen is known for it.

TCRdb itself ran the reads through MiXCR, one entry per CDR3 protein. The sample records roughly 500,000 distinct CDR3 sequences, under 45% being singletons. The CDR3 has 12 amino acids. Trimming cost V 8 bases and J 4 bases, with 14 bases left between them. In germline, CDR1 is SQVTM, CDR2 ANQGSEA. The source material was cultured PBMCs, sampled from culture after CMV antigen stimulation. The rearrangement joins TRBV29-1 to TRBJ1-2, with D uncertain. The receptor comes from a human donor in good health (CMV status not recorded). Some clones in this sample may be carry-over from other donors' samples. The DNA for the CDR3 is TGCAGCACCCAAACAGAGCTCTATGGCTACACCTTC. Encoded protein: CSTQTELYGYTF.